This TCR beta chain is from a study of radiotherapy plus CTLA-4 blockade in lung cancer. Study as a whole: Among all patients, more than 15% showed objective responses, while 30% to 40% had disease control.

Trimming removed 4 bases from V and 4 bases from J, with 17 bases in between. The CDR3 has 14 residues. Per the germline V gene, CDR1 is SQVTM and CDR2 is ANQGSEA. Regarding this clone: Its matching antigen is unknown.

TCRdb's table, derived via immunoSEQ multiplex PCR, lists solely in-frame clones and lacks some. Of some 66,000 clones listed, around 86% are singletons. Study conclusions and caveats: Reports identified early blood T cell clone dynamics, with interferon-beta, as the best response predictor. Radiotherapy with ipilimumab was followed by blood expansion of tumor-derived clones.

The origin of this receptor is a human donor with non-small cell lung cancer who had a partial response to radiotherapy plus ipilimumab. The rearrangement joins TRBV29-1 to TRBJ2-7; a possible D gene is TRBD1 (6 bases). The sample in question was peripheral blood, obtained from a patient treated with radiotherapy plus ipilimumab. In DNA form, the CDR3 reads TGCAGCGTTGGGCCCCAGGGGACGGTGTACGAGCAGTACTTC. It specifies CSVGPQGTVYEQYF.